The 5 T cell receptor beta chains below were found in one sample sequenced in a study of blood T cell repertoires in COVID-19. This table comes from immunoSEQ multiplex PCR, and its TCRdb copy is limited to in-frame clones, with some not included. The sample lists about 160,000 clones, roughly 84% occurring once. Sequenced: peripheral blood. The receptors were sampled from a man at least 80 years old with COVID-19, enrolled during active disease.

The chain couples TRBV28 to TRBJ1-3; D is ambiguous. CDR3 length: 14 amino acids. With 2 bases removed from V and 5 bases from J, the gap between germline ends came to 10 bases. The V gene's germline CDR1 is MDHEN and CDR2 SYDVKM. The CDR3 spells CASSLQAVRNTIYF. Written as DNA, the CDR3 is TGTGCCAGCAGTTTACAGGCAGTTAGAAACACCATATATTTT.

The chain joins TRBV28 to TRBJ2-3; the match to TRBD2 covers 12 bases. After removal of 7 bases from V and 4 bases from J, the junction contained 9 bases not matched to a gene. This CDR3 spans 16 amino acids. Germline V gene data show CDR1 as MDHEN and CDR2 as SYDVKM. The CDR3 loop reads CASTLSSGGAADTQYF. The CDR3 nucleotides are TGTGCCAGCACCCTGTCTAGCGGGGGGGCAGCAGATACGCAGTATTTT.

The genes are TRBV19 and TRBJ1-2, with D perhaps TRBD1 (6 bases). This CDR3 spans 14 amino acids. CDR1 is LNHDA, CDR2 SQIVND, per germline (reference sequence). V dropped 5 bases and J dropped 4 bases, with 14 bases sitting between them. CDR3 sequence reads: CASSSSGGAYGYTF. CDR3 DNA sequence: TGTGCCAGTAGTTCGTCTGGGGGGGCCTATGGCTACACCTTC.

This chain joins TRBV2 and TRBJ2-1; D gene unclear. Germline V CDR1 and CDR2: SNHLY, FYNNEI. This CDR3 is built from 12 residues. V was cut by 2 bases and J by 9 bases, with 8 bases left in between. The CDR3 nucleotides read TGTGCCAGCAGTGAACAAGCGCTTGAGCAGTTCTTC. It codes for CASSEQALEQFF. The entire variable domain, with the rest obtained from reference TRBV2 and TRBJ2-1, is as follows: EPEVTQTPSHQVTQMGQEVILRCVPISNHLYFYWYRQILGQKVEFLVSFYNNEISEKSEIFDDQFSVERPDGSNFTLKIRSTKLEDSAMYFCASSEQALEQFFGPGTRLTVL.

This chain links TRBV2 with TRBJ2-4, with TRBD1 matching over 9 bases. Trimming cost V 4 bases and J 0 bases; bases outside gene matches: 13. The germline gives CDR1 SNHLY, CDR2 FYNNEI. This CDR3 has 19 residues. The CDR3 DNA is TGTGCCAGCAGTGTTAAAGGGACAGGGTGGATCCTAGCCAAAAACATTCAGTACTTC. This gives the protein CASSVKGTGWILAKNIQYF.